What follows are 32 T cell receptor beta chains derived from one specimen sequenced in a study of blood T cell repertoires in COVID-19. Profiled with immunoSEQ multiplex PCR; TCRdb holds only in-frame clones, not every one. The repertoire holds approximately 300,000 clones, with around 84% as singletons. Material for sequencing was PBMCs or T cells enriched from blood (not recorded which). The receptors come from a woman in her twenties or thirties who had been exposed to COVID-19.

This chain joins TRBV27 and TRBJ1-1; tentatively, D is TRBD1 (6 bases). Trimming removed 6 bases at V and 2 bases at J, with 10 bases between. Germline CDR1 reads MNHEY; CDR2 reads SMNVEV (reference sequence). The CDR3 spans 13 residues. The CDR3 reads CASSTQGNTEAFF. CDR3 in DNA: TGTGCCAGCAGCACACAGGGTAACACTGAAGCTTTCTTT.

V gene TRBV6-5 combines with J gene TRBJ2-1, with D possibly being TRBD2 (5 bases). V shed 6 bases and J shed 9 bases, with 12 bases lying between them. The CDR3 covers 12 residues. The V gene's germline CDR1 is MNHEY and CDR2 SVGAGI. CDR3 nucleotide sequence: TGTGCCAGCAGAGTACTAGACGGTGAGCAGTTCTTC. Residues: CASRVLDGEQFF.

The chain couples TRBV14 to TRBJ2-7; D not resolved. V dropped 5 bases and J dropped 4 bases, with 12 bases sitting between them. CDR3 length: 13 residues. Germline CDR1 is SGHDN and CDR2 is FVKESK. The CDR3 coding sequence is TGTGCCAGCAGCGGTGACTCAATATACGAGCAGTACTTC. Protein product: CASSGDSIYEQYF.

The chain recombines TRBV9 with TRBJ2-1; a weak D match, TRBD2 (7 bases). This CDR3 contains 16 residues. In germline, CDR1 is SGDLS, CDR2 YYNGEE. Trimming left V 4 bases short and J 7 bases short, with 21 bases between. CDR3 sequence: CASSPGDYPAGNEQFF. As DNA, the CDR3 is TGTGCCAGCAGCCCAGGGGACTACCCTGCGGGGAATGAGCAGTTCTTC.

Only one count was recorded for this clone. The chain carries TRBV27 and TRBJ2-7, with TRBD2 matching over 7 bases. The CDR3 is 15 residues long. Looked up from germline, CDR1 is MNHEY and CDR2 is SMNVEV (reference sequence). With V trimmed by 5 bases and J by 2 bases, 9 bases remained unmatched. As DNA, the CDR3 is TGTGCCAGCAGTCCAAGCGGGACGGGGACCTACGAGCAGTACTTC. Its protein product is CASSPSGTGTYEQYF.

The chain carries TRBV12-5 and TRBJ2-7, with 8 positions matching TRBD1. V trimming: 6 bases; J trimming: 3 bases; junction bases outside the gene matches: 7. This CDR3 is 14 amino acids long. CDR1 and CDR2 (germline): LGHNT, FRNRAP. The CDR3 sequence: CASGIGQGNYEQYF. DNA of the CDR3: TGTGCTAGTGGCATCGGACAGGGCAACTACGAGCAGTACTTC.

The chain carries TRBV2 and TRBJ1-1; no definite D call. The CDR3 sequence is 14 residues long. The V end was cut by 4 bases, the J end by 5 bases, with 14 bases between. Germline-derived CDR1 and CDR2 are SNHLY and FYNNEI. The DNA for the CDR3 is TGTGCCAGCAGTGTCACTAAGGAAACGACTGAAGCTTTCTTT. This gives the protein CASSVTKETTEAFF.

J is TRBJ2-1 and V is TRBV27, with D possibly being TRBD2 (6 bases). The CDR3 has 15 residues. V was trimmed by 3 bases and J by 9 bases, leaving 18 bases between them. Germline V lookup: CDR1 MNHEY, CDR2 SMNVEV (reference sequence). The CDR3 nucleotides read TGTGCCAGCAGTTTGGGGGGACGACTAGGCGGTGAGCAGTTCTTC. This codes for CASSLGGRLGGEQFF.

J is TRBJ1-1 and V is TRBV28; 7 bases match TRBD1. The trim removed 5 bases at V and 3 bases at J, leaving 9 bases unmatched. The CDR3 runs to 15 residues. Germline V CDR1 and CDR2: MDHEN, SYDVKM. The chain's CDR3 is CASSPPWTGDTEAFF. The CDR3 nucleotides read TGTGCCAGCAGTCCCCCCTGGACAGGAGACACTGAAGCTTTCTTT.

The chain carries TRBV11-2 and TRBJ1-1; the D gene is possibly TRBD1 (6 bases). This CDR3 comprises 14 residues. Germline V gives CDR1 SGHAT, CDR2 FQNNGV. The V end was cut by 4 bases, the J end by 3 bases, with 12 bases between. CDR3 residues: CASSSRGRDTEAFF. The CDR3 nucleotides are TGTGCCAGCAGCTCCAGGGGAAGGGACACTGAAGCTTTCTTT.

The chain joins TRBV6-5 to TRBJ1-6; unclear D gene. From germline, CDR1 is MNHEY and CDR2 SVGAGI. V was shortened by 4 bases and J by 9 bases, with 16 bases between the two germline ends. The CDR3 is 15 residues long. CDR3 sequence (DNA): TGTGCCAGCAGTTCCGCCAATCGAGGGTTTTCACCCCTCCACTTT. Translated: CASSSANRGFSPLHF.

The chain combines TRBV27 with TRBJ2-1, with 7 bases aligning to TRBD1. CDR3 length: 15 amino acids. Germline V lookup: CDR1 MNHEY, CDR2 SMNVEV (reference sequence). Trimming took 5 bases from V and 1 from J; bases not matched to a gene: 5. CDR3 residues: CASSPSGGSYNEQFF. The CDR3 bases are TGTGCCAGCAGTCCTTCAGGGGGATCCTACAATGAGCAGTTCTTC.

The chain has TRBV7-6 and TRBJ2-5; TRBD2 might be the D (5 bases). Trimming removed 0 bases from V and 4 bases from J, with 15 bases in between. Germline values: CDR1 SGHVS, CDR2 FNYEAQ. The CDR3 runs 16 residues. The CDR3 loop is CASSLALLQEVETQYF. CDR3 coding DNA: TGTGCCAGCAGCTTAGCGCTCCTCCAGGAGGTAGAGACCCAGTACTTC.

The chain recombines TRBV7-2 with TRBJ1-3; maybe TRBD1 (6 bases). The ends were cut back, 5 bases at V and 4 bases at J, with 15 bases in the middle. Germline loops: CDR1 SGHTA, CDR2 FQGNSA. There are 15 residues in the CDR3. CDR3 DNA: TGTGCCAGCAGCCCGACTACAGGGTGGGGAAACACCATATATTTT. It specifies CASSPTTGWGNTIYF.

The chain links TRBV30 to TRBJ1-1, with D unresolved. The CDR3 is 13 residues long. Germline V gene sequence: CDR1 GTSNPN, CDR2 SVGIG (reference sequence). Trimming shortened V by 0 bases and J by 0 bases, and 5 bases separated the two germline ends. The CDR3: CAWSVGVNTEAFF. The CDR3 nucleotides are TGTGCCTGGAGTGTAGGAGTGAACACTGAAGCTTTCTTT.

This sequence joins TRBV9 and TRBJ2-7, with a tentative D call TRBD2 (5 bases). V was shortened by 0 bases and J by 3 bases, with 19 bases between the two germline ends. The CDR3 loop spans 17 amino acids. The V gene's germline CDR1 is SGDLS and CDR2 YYNGEE. The CDR3 bases are TGTGCCAGCAGCGTAGGTTGGAACCAGGAGGCGTACTACGAGCAGTACTTC. The encoded protein is CASSVGWNQEAYYEQYF.

V is TRBV7-2 and J is TRBJ1-6; TRBD1 aligns across 9 bases. The CDR3 has 17 amino acids. Germline CDR1 and CDR2: SGHTA and FQGNSA. V lost 5 bases to trimming and J lost 10 bases; unmatched junction nucleotides: 15. The DNA for the CDR3 is TGTGCCAGCAGCCTCATTCCCGCGGGACAGGGAAGGTCACCCCTCCACTTT. Translated, it gives CASSLIPAGQGRSPLHF.

The chain is built from TRBV6-5 and TRBJ2-3; 7 positions agree with TRBD2. Trimming removed 4 bases from V and 0 bases from J; junction bases left unmatched: 7. CDR3 length equals 16 residues. The germline CDR1 and CDR2 sequences are MNHEY and SVGAGI. CDR3 sequence (DNA): TGTGCCAGCAGTTCCCTGGGACTAACTAGCACAGATACGCAGTATTTT. The encoded protein is CASSSLGLTSTDTQYF.

V usage is TRBV7-9 and J usage is TRBJ2-7, with D unclear. Trimming left V 1 base short and J 5 bases short, with 9 bases between. Germline V gene lookup returns CDR1 SEHNR and CDR2 FQNEAQ (reference sequence). The CDR3 sequence is 13 residues long. The CDR3: CASSLGSANEQYF. DNA for the CDR3: TGTGCCAGCAGCTTAGGGTCCGCGAACGAGCAGTACTTC.

In its sample, this clone was seen a few times. The chain is built from TRBV28 and TRBJ1-5, with D possibly being TRBD1 (6 bases). V lost 3 bases and J lost 4, with 10 bases in between. The germline gives CDR1 MDHEN, CDR2 SYDVKM. The CDR3 length is 14 residues. The CDR3 DNA reads as TGTGCCAGCAGTTTGCAGGGGCCGAATCAGCCCCAGCATTTT. Translated: CASSLQGPNQPQHF. The full variable domain, rest sourced from reference TRBV28 and TRBJ1-5, is DVKVTQSSRYLVKRTGEKVFLECVQDMDHENMFWYRQDPGLGLRLIYFSYDVKMKEKGDIPEGYSVSREKKERFSLILESASTNQTSMYLCASSLQGPNQPQHFGDGTRLSIL.

The J gene is TRBJ2-7, the V gene TRBV12-2; TRBD2 is taken as the D call from the table, unchecked against the DNA. TRBV12-2 is classified as a pseudogene. The CDR3 consists of 17 residues. The CDR3 protein is CASRPLPIKAGPYEQYF. The CDR3 nucleotides read TGTGCAAGTCGCCCATTACCGATAAAAGCGGGGCCCTACGAGCAGTACTTC.

The rearrangement uses TRBV27 and TRBJ2-1, with D possibly TRBD2 on 6 matching bases. V was trimmed by 5 bases and J by 4 bases, leaving 15 bases between them. The CDR3 runs 15 residues. The germline V gene has CDR1 MNHEY and CDR2 SMNVEV (reference sequence). Here the CDR3 DNA reads TGTGCCAGCAGTAACCGGGACTCGAAGTACAATGAGCAGTTCTTC. Translated: CASSNRDSKYNEQFF.

The J gene is TRBJ1-5, the V gene TRBV30; D not certain. Germline V CDR1 and CDR2: GTSNPN, SVGIG (reference sequence). The CDR3 runs to 11 residues. Trimming removed 4 bases at V and 7 bases at J, with 8 bases between. In DNA, the CDR3 is TGTGCCTGGATTGGAGGACAGCCCCAGCATTTT. It codes for CAWIGGQPQHF. Filled out from reference TRBV30 and TRBJ1-5, the complete variable domain reads SQTIHQWPATLVQPVGSPLSLECTVEGTSNPNLYWYRQAAGRGLQLLFYSVGIGQISSEVPQNLSASRPQDRQFILSSKKLLLSDSGFYLCAWIGGQPQHFGDGTRLSIL.

J is TRBJ2-1 and V is TRBV28; D possibly corresponds to TRBD2 (5 bases). The CDR3 runs to 14 residues. Per the germline V gene, CDR1 is MDHEN and CDR2 is SYDVKM. Trimming removed 3 bases from V and 5 bases from J, with 11 bases in between. The CDR3 region is CASSLDFFDNEQFF. The CDR3 DNA reads as TGTGCCAGCAGTTTGGACTTCTTTGACAATGAGCAGTTCTTC.

The rearrangement joins TRBV18 to TRBJ2-7; 12 positions match TRBD2. The trim removed 0 bases at V and 5 bases at J, leaving 11 bases unmatched. This CDR3 is 18 amino acids long. Germline V gene sequence: CDR1 KGHSH, CDR2 LQKENI. CDR3 sequence: CASSPPRTSGRKGNEQYF. The DNA for the CDR3 is TGTGCCAGCTCACCACCTAGAACTAGCGGGAGGAAAGGGAACGAGCAGTACTTC.

The CDR3 is CASSFGGTNYEQYF. The DNA for the CDR3 is TGTGCCAGCAGCTTTGGGGGGACCAACTACGAGCAGTACTTC. The V call is TRBV5-8, the J call TRBJ2-7; D possibly corresponds to TRBD2 (6 bases). Deletions cut 2 bases from V and 3 bases from J, with 12 bases between. CDR1 and CDR2 (germline): SGHTS, YDEGEE. This CDR3 spans 14 amino acids. Using reference TRBV5-8 and TRBJ2-7 for the parts outside the CDR3, the full variable domain is EAGVTQSPTHLIKTRGQQATLRCSPISGHTSVYWYQQALGLGLQFLLWYDEGEERNRGNFPPRFSGRQFPNYSSELNVNALELEDSALYLCASSFGGTNYEQYFGPGTRLTVT.

The chain recombines TRBV6-2 or TRBV6-3 with TRBJ2-3; 8 bases agree with TRBD1. Germline values: CDR1 MNHEY, CDR2 SVGEGT. This CDR3 has 16 amino acids. V lost 5 bases to trimming and J lost 2 bases; unmatched junction nucleotides: 9. As DNA, the CDR3 is TGTGCCAGCAGTACCTACGACAGGGGTTACACAGATACGCAGTATTTT. This codes for CASSTYDRGYTDTQYF.

V usage is TRBV5-1 and J usage is TRBJ1-2; 7 nucleotides agree with TRBD1. With 3 bases clipped from V and 0 bases from J, the junction kept 5 bases outside the gene matches. The germline gives CDR1 SGHRS, CDR2 YFSETQ. The CDR3 consists of 15 residues. This CDR3 reads CASSSTGSSNYGYTF. In DNA, the CDR3 is TGCGCCAGCAGCTCGACAGGGTCTTCTAACTATGGCTACACCTTC.

This chain connects TRBV4-3 to TRBJ1-6; no firm D call. This CDR3 region has 16 residues. Germline loops: CDR1 LGHNA, CDR2 YSLEER. With 5 bases removed from V and 0 bases from J, the gap between germline ends came to 11 bases. CDR3 bases: TGCGCCAGCAGCTCAGAGACAAGCTCCTATAATTCACCCCTCCACTTT. It yields the protein CASSSETSSYNSPLHF.

This chain uses TRBV7-9 with TRBJ2-7, with a weak D call TRBD1 (5 bases). The V end was cut by 1 base, the J end by 9 bases, with 13 bases between. CDR1 SEHNR and CDR2 FQNEAQ come from the germline V gene (reference sequence). This CDR3 contains 13 residues. This CDR3 reads CASSLGQAQGQYF. In DNA form, the CDR3 reads TGTGCCAGCAGCTTAGGTCAGGCCCAGGGGCAGTACTTC.

V and J are TRBV27 and TRBJ1-2, with D possibly matching TRBD1 (5 bases). The CDR3 consists of 13 residues. Germline CDR1 is MNHEY and CDR2 is SMNVEV (reference sequence). V shed 3 bases and J shed 4 bases, with 9 bases lying between them. CDR3 loop: CASSFRGSYGYTF. CDR3 bases: TGTGCCAGCAGTTTTAGGGGCTCCTATGGCTACACCTTC.

The CDR3 nucleotides are TGTGCCAGCAGCCCCTTGGTTCTGGGACAGGGAAATTCACCCCTCCACTTT. This gives the protein CASSPLVLGQGNSPLHF. This chain joins TRBV21-1 and TRBJ1-6; TRBD1 is the table's D call and was not checked against the DNA. TRBV21-1 is reported as a pseudogene. This CDR3 has 17 amino acids.